This TCR beta chain was found in a study of T-cell reconstitution after alpha-beta-depleted transplantation in children. General study findings and limits: Certain patients had high TCRbeta diversity at day 60, and it came from recipient T cells and thymic progenitors that survived. Most T-cell counts and diversity one year after the transplant came from T cells that were newly produced. At around two months after transplant, the alpha-beta T cells were reportedly derived from several hundred expanded clones that came from non-depleted graft cells.

Unique molecular identifiers were incorporated during preparation of the TCRbeta library. TCRdb recomputed calls from the PCR reads with MiXCR, one row per CDR3 protein. The sample holds hundreds of thousands of distinct CDR3 sequences; approximately 15% are singletons and the top ten take roughly 4.8%. Of note for this clonotype: Antigen unknown.

Germline lookup yields CDR1 SQVTM and CDR2 ANQGSEA. This CDR3 has 13 residues. J gave up 7 bases and V 7 bases, and 9 bases lay outside the gene matches. The chain couples TRBV29-1 to TRBJ1-4; 7 bases align to TRBD1. This clonotype originated in a male patient under 18 who had a stem cell transplant for acute lymphoblastic leukemia, so the T cells may come from the graft donor. The source material was PBMCs, mostly from graft donor cells, sampled 360 days after TCRalphabeta/CD19-depleted stem cell transplant. CDR3 coding DNA: TGCAGCGCGACACAGGGGTTGATTGAAAAACTGTTTTTT. Its translation is CSATQGLIEKLFF.